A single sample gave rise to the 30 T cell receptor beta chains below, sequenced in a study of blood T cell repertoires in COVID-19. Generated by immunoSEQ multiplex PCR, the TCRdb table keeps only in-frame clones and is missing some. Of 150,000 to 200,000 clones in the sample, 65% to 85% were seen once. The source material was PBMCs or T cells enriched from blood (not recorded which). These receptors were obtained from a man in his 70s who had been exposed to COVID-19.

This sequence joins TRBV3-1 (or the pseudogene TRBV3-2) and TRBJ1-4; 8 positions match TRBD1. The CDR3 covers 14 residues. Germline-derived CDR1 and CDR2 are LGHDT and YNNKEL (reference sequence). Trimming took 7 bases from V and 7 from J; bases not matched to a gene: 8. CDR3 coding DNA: TGTGCCAGCACCTCAAGACAGGGGCCTGAAAAACTGTTTTTT. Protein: CASTSRQGPEKLFF.

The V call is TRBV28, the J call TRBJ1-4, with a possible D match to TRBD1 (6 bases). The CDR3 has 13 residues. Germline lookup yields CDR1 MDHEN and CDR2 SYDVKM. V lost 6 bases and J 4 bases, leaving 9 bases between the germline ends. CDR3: CASRRGGNEKLFF. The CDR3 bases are TGTGCCAGCAGGAGGGGGGGTAATGAAAAACTGTTTTTT.

In DNA form, the CDR3 reads TGTGCCAGCAGCTTAGAGACTAGCGGTTACAATGAGCAGTTCTTC. Translating it yields CASSLETSGYNEQFF. This chain joins TRBV7-3 and TRBJ2-1; 9 nucleotides align to TRBD2. Looked up from germline, CDR1 is SGHTA and CDR2 is FQGTGA. This CDR3 spans 15 amino acids. Trimming cost V 2 bases and J 4 bases; bases outside gene matches: 3.

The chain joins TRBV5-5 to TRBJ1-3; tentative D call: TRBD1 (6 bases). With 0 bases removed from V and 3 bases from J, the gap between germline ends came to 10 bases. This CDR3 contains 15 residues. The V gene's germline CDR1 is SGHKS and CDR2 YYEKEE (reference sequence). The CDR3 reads CASSLEGVGGNTIYF. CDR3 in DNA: TGTGCCAGCAGCTTGGAGGGGGTTGGTGGAAACACCATATATTTT.

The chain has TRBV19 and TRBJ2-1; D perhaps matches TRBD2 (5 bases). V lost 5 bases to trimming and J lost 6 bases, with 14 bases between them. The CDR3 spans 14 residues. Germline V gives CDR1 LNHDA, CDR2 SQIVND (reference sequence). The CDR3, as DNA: TGTGCCAGTAGTCCCTCGGGGATCCCCAATGAGCAGTTCTTC. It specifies CASSPSGIPNEQFF.

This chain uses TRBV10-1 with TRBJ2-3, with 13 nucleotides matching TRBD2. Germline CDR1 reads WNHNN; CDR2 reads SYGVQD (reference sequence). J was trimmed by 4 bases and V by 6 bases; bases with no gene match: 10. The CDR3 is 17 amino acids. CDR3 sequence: CASSSTRTSGRADTQYF. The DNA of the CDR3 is TGCGCCAGCAGCTCGACCCGGACTAGCGGGAGAGCAGATACGCAGTATTTT.

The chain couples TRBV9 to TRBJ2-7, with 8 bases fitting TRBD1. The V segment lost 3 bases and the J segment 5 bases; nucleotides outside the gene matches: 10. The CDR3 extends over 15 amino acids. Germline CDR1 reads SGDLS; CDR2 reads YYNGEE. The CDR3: CASSAYNTGGNEQYF. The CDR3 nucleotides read TGTGCCAGCAGCGCGTACAACACAGGGGGAAACGAGCAGTACTTC.

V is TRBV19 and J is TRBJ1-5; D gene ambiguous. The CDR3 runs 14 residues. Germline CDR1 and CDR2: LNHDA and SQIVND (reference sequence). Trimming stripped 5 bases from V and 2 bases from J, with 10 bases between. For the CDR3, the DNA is TGTGCCAGTAGTCCCCAACGGGGCAATCAGCCCCAGCATTTT. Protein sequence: CASSPQRGNQPQHF. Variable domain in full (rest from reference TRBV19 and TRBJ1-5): DGGITQSPKYLFRKEGQNVTLSCEQNLNHDAMYWYRQDPGQGLRLIYYSQIVNDFQKGDIAEGYSVSREKKESFPLTVTSAQKNPTAFYLCASSPQRGNQPQHFGDGTRLSIL.

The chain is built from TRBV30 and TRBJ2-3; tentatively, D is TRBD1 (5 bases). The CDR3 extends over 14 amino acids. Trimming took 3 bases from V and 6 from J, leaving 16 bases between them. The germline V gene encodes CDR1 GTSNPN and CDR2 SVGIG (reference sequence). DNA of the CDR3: TGTGCCTGGAGGGTTAAGGGGCCCTCGGATACGCAGTATTTT. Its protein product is CAWRVKGPSDTQYF.

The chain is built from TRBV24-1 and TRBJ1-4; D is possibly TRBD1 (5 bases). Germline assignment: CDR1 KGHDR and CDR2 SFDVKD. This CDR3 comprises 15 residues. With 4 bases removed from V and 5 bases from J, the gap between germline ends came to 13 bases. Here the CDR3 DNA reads TGTGCCACCAGTGACCCCTGGGGGGGGAATGAAAAACTGTTTTTT. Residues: CATSDPWGGNEKLFF.

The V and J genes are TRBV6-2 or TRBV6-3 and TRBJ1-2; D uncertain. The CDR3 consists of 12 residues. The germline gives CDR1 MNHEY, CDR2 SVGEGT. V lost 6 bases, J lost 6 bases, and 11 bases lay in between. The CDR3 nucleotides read TGTGCCAGCAGCACTATGGGTCATGGCTACACCTTC. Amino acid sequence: CASSTMGHGYTF.

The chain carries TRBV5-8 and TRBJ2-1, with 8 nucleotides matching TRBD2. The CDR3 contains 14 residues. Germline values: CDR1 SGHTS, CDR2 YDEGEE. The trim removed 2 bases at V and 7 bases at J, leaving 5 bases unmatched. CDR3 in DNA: TGTGCCAGCAGCTTAACGGGGGGGTGGAATGAGCAGTTCTTC. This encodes CASSLTGGWNEQFF.

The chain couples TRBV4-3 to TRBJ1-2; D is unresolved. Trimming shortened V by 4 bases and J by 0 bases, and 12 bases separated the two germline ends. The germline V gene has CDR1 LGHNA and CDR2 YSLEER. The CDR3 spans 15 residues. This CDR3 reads CASSPAAHSNYGYTF. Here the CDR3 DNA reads TGCGCCAGCAGCCCAGCAGCGCATTCTAACTATGGCTACACCTTC.

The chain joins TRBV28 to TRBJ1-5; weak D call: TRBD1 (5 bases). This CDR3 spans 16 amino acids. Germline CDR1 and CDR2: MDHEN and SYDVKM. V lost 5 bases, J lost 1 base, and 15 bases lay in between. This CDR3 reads CASSPRSGLSNQPQHF. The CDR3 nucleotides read TGTGCCAGCAGTCCGAGGTCAGGGCTGAGCAATCAGCCCCAGCATTTT.

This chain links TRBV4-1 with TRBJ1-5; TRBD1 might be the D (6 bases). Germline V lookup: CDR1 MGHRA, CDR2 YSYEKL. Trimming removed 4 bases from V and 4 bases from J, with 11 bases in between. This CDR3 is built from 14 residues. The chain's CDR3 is CASSPTGSNQPQHF. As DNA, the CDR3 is TGCGCCAGCAGCCCAACAGGGTCGAATCAGCCCCAGCATTTT.

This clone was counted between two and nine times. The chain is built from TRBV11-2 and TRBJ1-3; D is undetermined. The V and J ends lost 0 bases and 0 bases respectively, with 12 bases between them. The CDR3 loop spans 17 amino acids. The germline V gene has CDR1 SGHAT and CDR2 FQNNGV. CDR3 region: CASSLEISVISGNTIYF. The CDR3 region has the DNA TGTGCCAGCAGCTTAGAGATTTCGGTGATCTCTGGAAACACCATATATTTT. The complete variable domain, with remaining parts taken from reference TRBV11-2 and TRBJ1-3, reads EAGVAQSPRYKIIEKRQSVAFWCNPISGHATLYWYQQILGQGPKLLIQFQNNGVVDDSQLPKDRFSAERLKGVDSTLKIQPAKLEDSAVYLCASSLEISVISGNTIYFGEGSWLTVV.

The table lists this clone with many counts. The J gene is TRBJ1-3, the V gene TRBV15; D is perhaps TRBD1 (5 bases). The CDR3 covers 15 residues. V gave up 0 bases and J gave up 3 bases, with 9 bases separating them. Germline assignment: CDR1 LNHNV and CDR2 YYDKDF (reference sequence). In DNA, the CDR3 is TGTGCCACCAGCAGAGATCCGGGGGGTGGAAACACCATATATTTT. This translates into CATSRDPGGGNTIYF.

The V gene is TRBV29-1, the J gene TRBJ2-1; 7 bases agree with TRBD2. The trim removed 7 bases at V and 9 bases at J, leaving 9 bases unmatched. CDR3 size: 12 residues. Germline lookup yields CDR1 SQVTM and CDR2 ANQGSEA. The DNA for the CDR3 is TGCAGCGCCCACTCCTCGGGGGGTGAGCAGTTCTTC. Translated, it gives CSAHSSGGEQFF.

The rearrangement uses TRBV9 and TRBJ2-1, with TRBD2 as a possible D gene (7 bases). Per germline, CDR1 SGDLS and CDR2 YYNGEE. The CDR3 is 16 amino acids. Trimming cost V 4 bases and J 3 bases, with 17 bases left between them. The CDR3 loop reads CASSPRGRGGYNEQFF. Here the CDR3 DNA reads TGTGCCAGCAGCCCCCGGGGGAGGGGGGGCTACAATGAGCAGTTCTTC. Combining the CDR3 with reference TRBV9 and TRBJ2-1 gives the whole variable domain DSGVTQTPKHLITATGQRVTLRCSPRSGDLSVYWYQQSLDQGLQFLIQYYNGEERAKGNILERFSAQQFPDLHSELNLSSLELGDSALYFCASSPRGRGGYNEQFFGPGTRLTVL.

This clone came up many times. This CDR3 is CASTAVRGTGELFF. The CDR3 nucleotides are TGTGCCAGCACGGCGGTCCGGGGCACCGGGGAGCTGTTTTTT. The gene calls are TRBV6-5 and TRBJ2-2; TRBD2 is a possible D gene (5 bases). The V and J ends lost 7 bases and 4 bases respectively, with 13 bases between them. Germline assignment: CDR1 MNHEY and CDR2 SVGAGI. The CDR3 totals 14 residues.

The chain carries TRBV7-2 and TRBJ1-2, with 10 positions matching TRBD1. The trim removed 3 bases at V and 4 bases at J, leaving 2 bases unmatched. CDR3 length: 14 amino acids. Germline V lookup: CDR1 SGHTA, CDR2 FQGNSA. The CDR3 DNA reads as TGTGCCAGCAGCTTGGGACAGGGGATCTATGGCTACACCTTC. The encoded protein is CASSLGQGIYGYTF.

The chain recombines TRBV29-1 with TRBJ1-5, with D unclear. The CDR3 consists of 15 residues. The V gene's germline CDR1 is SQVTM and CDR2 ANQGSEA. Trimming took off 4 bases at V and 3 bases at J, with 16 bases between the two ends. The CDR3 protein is CSVVLTRGNNQPQHF. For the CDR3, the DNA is TGCAGCGTTGTTCTGACCCGAGGGAACAATCAGCCCCAGCATTTT.

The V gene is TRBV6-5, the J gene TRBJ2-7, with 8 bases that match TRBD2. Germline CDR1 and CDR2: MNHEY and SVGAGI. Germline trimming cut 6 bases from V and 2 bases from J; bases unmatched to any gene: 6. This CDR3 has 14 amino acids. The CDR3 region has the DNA TGTGCCAGCAGCACTAGCGGAGGCGCCTACGAGCAGTACTTC. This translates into CASSTSGGAYEQYF.

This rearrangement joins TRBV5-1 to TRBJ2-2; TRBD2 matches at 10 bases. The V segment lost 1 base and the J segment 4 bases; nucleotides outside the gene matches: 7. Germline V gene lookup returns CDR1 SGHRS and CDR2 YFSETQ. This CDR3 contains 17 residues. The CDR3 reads CASSLTSGKVGTGELFF. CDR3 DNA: TGCGCCAGCAGCTTGACTAGCGGGAAAGTCGGCACCGGGGAGCTGTTTTTT. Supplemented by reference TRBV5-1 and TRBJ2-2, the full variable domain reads KAGVTQTPRYLIKTRGQQVTLSCSPISGHRSVSWYQQTPGQGLQFLFEYFSETQRNKGNFPGRFSGRQFSNSRSEMNVSTLELGDSALYLCASSLTSGKVGTGELFFGEGSRLTVL.

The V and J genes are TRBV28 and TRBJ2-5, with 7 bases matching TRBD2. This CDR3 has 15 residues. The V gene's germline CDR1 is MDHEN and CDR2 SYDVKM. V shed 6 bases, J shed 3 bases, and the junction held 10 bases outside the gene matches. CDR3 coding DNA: TGTGCCAGCAGCTCAGGGAGGGGTTGGGAAGAGACCCAGTACTTC. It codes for CASSSGRGWEETQYF. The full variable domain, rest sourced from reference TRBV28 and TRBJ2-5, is DVKVTQSSRYLVKRTGEKVFLECVQDMDHENMFWYRQDPGLGLRLIYFSYDVKMKEKGDIPEGYSVSREKKERFSLILESASTNQTSMYLCASSSGRGWEETQYFGPGTRLLVL.

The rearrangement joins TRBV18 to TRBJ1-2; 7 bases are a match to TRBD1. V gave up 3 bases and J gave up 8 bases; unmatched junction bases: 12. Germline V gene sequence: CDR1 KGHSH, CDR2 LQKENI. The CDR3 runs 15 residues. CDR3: CASSPKEGAPEGYTF. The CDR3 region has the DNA TGTGCCAGCTCACCCAAGGAGGGGGCCCCCGAGGGCTACACCTTC.

CDR3 bases: TGTGCCAGCAGCTTGGCCGGGGATCTAATAGAGACCCAGTACTTC. Encoded protein: CASSLAGDLIETQYF. The gene calls are TRBV5-8 and TRBJ2-5, with D tentatively TRBD2 (5 bases). Germline V lookup: CDR1 SGHTS, CDR2 YDEGEE. This CDR3 region has 15 residues. Trimming removed 0 bases from V and 4 bases from J, with 13 bases in between.

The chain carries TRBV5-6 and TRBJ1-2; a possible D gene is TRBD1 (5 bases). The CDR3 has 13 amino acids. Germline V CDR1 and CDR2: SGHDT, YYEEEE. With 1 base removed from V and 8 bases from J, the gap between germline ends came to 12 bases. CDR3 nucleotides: TGTGCCAGCAGCTTGCAGGGAAGGCCCGGCTACACCTTC. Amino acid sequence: CASSLQGRPGYTF.

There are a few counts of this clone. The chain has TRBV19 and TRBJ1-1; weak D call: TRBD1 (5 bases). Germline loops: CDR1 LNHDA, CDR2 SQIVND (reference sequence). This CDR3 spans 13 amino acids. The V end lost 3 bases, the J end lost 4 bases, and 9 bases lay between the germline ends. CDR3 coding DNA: TGTGCCAGTAGTATTCAGGGTGGCACTGAAGCTTTCTTT. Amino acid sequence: CASSIQGGTEAFF.

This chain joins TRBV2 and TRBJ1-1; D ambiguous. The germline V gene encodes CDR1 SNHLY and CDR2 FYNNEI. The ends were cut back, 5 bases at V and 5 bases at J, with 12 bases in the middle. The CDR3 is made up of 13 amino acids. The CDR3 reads CASSLPGRTEAFF. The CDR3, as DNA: TGTGCCAGCAGTTTGCCTGGGAGAACTGAAGCTTTCTTT.